The following is a T cell receptor (beta chain) sequence with its context. Its antigen remains unknown. The CDR3 totals 15 residues. CDR1 is SEHNR and CDR2 is FQNEAQ in the germline V gene (reference sequence). Trimming removed 1 base from V and 0 bases from J, with 9 bases in between. The entry originates in a study of CD4 T cells in relation to SARS-CoV-2 and coronaviruses. For the study at large: TCR beta CDR3s were sequenced after approximately 9-day antigen culture of PBMCs. No peptide or an HIV-1 Nef peptide pool served as negative control.

TCRdb keeps only in-frame clones here, not all; method: immunoSEQ multiplex PCR. The sample has roughly 30,000 clones, about 80% seen once; the top ten hold around 25%. CD4+ T cells from unexposed donors were obtained before the COVID-19 pandemic (2011-2018). Isolation of CD4+ T cells took place after nine to ten days in culture. Half the medium was replaced with IL-2 medium on days 3 and 7. The TCR comes from a human donor in good health. The sequencing input was CD4+ T cells from PBMCs, cultured in vitro. The V call is TRBV7-9, the J call TRBJ1-1, with unresolved D. The CDR3 region is CASSLGPGMNTEAFF. The CDR3 coding sequence is TGTGCCAGCAGCTTAGGCCCAGGCATGAACACTGAAGCTTTCTTT.